This is a list of T cell receptor beta chains from one sample in a study of Graves' ophthalmopathy and Graves' hyperthyroidism. TCRdb fed the multiplex PCR reads into MiXCR, producing one record per CDR3 protein. The table has some 520,000 distinct CDR3 sequences, roughly an eighth seen once; the top ten hold 9.8%. The sample comprised blood. The receptors originated from a woman aged 25 to 39 with Graves' ophthalmopathy. Both conserved end residues are part of each CDR3. Fields, in order: V gene, clone size, J gene, D gene, CDR3 DNA, CDR3 protein. The D gene is left open where the match is weak. Clone size appears in some rows only: once, few, many, or a class for an expanded clone.

>TRBV12-3/TRBV12-4|few|TRBJ1-6|.
TGTGCCAGCAGTTCAGGAGTATTCAACCTCCACTTT
CASSSGVFNLHF
>TRBV18|.|TRBJ1-1|.
TGTGCCAGCTCACCACCGAACAGTCTGATGAACACTGAAGCTTTCTTT
CASSPPNSLMNTEAFF
>TRBV6-2/TRBV6-3|many|TRBJ1-4|TRBD1
TGTGCCAGCAGTTCATATTGGGACAGGGGGCTGGATAATGAAAAACTGTTTTTT
CASSSYWDRGLDNEKLFF
>TRBV15|many|TRBJ2-7|.
TGTGCCACCAGCAGAGGGAAGGGGGACTCCTACGAGCAGTACTTC
CATSRGKGDSYEQYF
>TRBV5-1|few|TRBJ1-6|TRBD1
TGCGCCAGCAGCCCCGGACAGGGGGCAGAATCACCCCTCCACTTT
CASSPGQGAESPLHF
>TRBV28|many|TRBJ2-7|TRBD2
TGTGCCAGCAGTTTTTATAGCGGGAACTACGAGCAGTACTTC
CASSFYSGNYEQYF
>TRBV12-3/TRBV12-4|many|TRBJ2-7|TRBD1
TGTGCCAGCAGCCTGGGACAGGGAAAGTACTTC
CASSLGQGKYF
>TRBV12-3/TRBV12-4|many|TRBJ2-7|.
TGTGCCAGCAGTTTATACGGCAGGGGCTACGAGCAGTACTTC
CASSLYGRGYEQYF
>TRBV7-2|many|TRBJ2-2|.
TGTGCCAGCAGCCAGACAGCTAGGGGGGGGGAGCTGTTTTTT
CASSQTARGGELFF
>TRBV7-2|many|TRBJ2-5|TRBD2
TGTGCCAGCAGCGAGACTAGCGGGGGGGCCCTGACCCAGTACTTC
CASSETSGGALTQYF
>TRBV12-3/TRBV12-4|many|TRBJ2-5|TRBD1
TGTGCCAGCAGCCAACCTGACAGGGACCAAGAGACCCAGTACTTC
CASSQPDRDQETQYF
>TRBV20-1|.|TRBJ2-7|.
TGCAGTGCTAGAGTTCGGGACCTCGCGCCCTACGAGCAGTACTTC
CSARVRDLAPYEQYF
>TRBV4-1|many|TRBJ1-1|.
TGCGCCAGCAGCCAATTAGGTATGAGGGCCGCGGCTTTCTTT
CASSQLGMRAAAFF
>TRBV24-1|many|TRBJ1-6|.
TGTGCCACCAGTCCGGGACCTAATAATTCACCCCTCCACTTT
CATSPGPNNSPLHF
>TRBV5-5|few|TRBJ1-6|.
TGTGCCAGCAGCTTGACGATCCCATCGTTAAATTCACCCCTCCACTTT
CASSLTIPSLNSPLHF
>TRBV12-3/TRBV12-4|once|TRBJ2-7|.
TGTGCCAGCAGGCCCGGTGAGGGCTACGAGCAGTACTTC
CASRPGEGYEQYF